The clone carrying this T cell receptor beta chain was counted a few times. The antigen remains undetermined. V lost 6 bases and J 2 bases, leaving 11 bases between the germline ends. The germline V gene has CDR1 MNHEY and CDR2 SVGEGT. CDR3 length: 13 residues. TCRdb called the reads again in MiXCR, with one record for every CDR3 protein. Of 250,000 to 350,000 distinct CDR3 sequences in the sample, roughly 24% were seen once. The sample is drawn from a study of T cell repertoires in cytomegalovirus infection. Study-level points and caveats: The response measured ex vivo was dominated by TCR beta clonotypes (HLA-C-restricted and CMV-specific). There were carriers of CMV plus the relevant HLA, and cumulative public TCR beta family frequency identified them.

The source material was PBMCs. The V and J genes are TRBV6-2 or TRBV6-3 and TRBJ2-7; D is perhaps TRBD1 or TRBD2 (5 bases each). This TCR was recovered from a human donor in good health (CMV status not recorded). Some clones in this sample may be carry-over from other donors' samples. Written as DNA, the CDR3 is TGTGCCAGCAGGGGGACCGGCACCTACGAGCAGTACTTC. Its translation: CASRGTGTYEQYF.